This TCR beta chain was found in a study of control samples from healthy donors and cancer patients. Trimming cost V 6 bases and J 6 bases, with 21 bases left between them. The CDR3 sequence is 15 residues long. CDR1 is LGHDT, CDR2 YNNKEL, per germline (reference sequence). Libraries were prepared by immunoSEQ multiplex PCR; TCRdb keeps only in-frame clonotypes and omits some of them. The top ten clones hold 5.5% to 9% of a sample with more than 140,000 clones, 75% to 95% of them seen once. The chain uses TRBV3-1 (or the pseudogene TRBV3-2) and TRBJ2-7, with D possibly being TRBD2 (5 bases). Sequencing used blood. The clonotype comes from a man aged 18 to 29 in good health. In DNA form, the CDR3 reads TGTGCCAGCAGTCTTCTCCGGGGTTCCCGATTCGAGCAGTACTTC. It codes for CASSLLRGSRFEQYF.